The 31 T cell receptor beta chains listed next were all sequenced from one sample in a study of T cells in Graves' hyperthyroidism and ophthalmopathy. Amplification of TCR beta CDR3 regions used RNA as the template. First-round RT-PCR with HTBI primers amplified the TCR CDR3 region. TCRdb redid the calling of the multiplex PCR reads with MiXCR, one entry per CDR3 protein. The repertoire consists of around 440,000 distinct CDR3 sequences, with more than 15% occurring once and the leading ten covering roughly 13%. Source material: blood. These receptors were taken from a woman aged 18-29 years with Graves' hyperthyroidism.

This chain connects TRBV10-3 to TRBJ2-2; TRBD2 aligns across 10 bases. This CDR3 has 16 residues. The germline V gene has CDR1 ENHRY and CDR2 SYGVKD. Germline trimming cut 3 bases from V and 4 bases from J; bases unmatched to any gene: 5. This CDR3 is CAISEGTSGVTGELFF. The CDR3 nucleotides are TGTGCCATCAGTGAAGGAACTAGCGGGGTCACCGGGGAGCTGTTTTTT.

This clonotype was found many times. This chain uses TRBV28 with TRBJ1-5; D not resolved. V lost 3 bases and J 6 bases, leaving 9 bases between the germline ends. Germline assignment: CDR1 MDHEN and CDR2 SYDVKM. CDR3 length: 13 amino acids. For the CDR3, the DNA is TGTGCCAGCAGTTTGGTGGGTTCTCAGCCCCAGCATTTT. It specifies CASSLVGSQPQHF.

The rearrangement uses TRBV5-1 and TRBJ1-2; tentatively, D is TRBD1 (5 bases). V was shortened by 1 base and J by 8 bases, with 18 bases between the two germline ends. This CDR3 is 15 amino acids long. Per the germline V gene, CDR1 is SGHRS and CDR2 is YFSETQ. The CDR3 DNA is TGCGCCAGCAGCTTGAATGTTGGGCAGGGTCTGGGCTACACCTTC. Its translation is CASSLNVGQGLGYTF.

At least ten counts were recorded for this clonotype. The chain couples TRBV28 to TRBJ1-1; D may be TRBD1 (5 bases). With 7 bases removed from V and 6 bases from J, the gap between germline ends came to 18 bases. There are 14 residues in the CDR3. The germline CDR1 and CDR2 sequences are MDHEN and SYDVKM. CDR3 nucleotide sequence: TGTGCCAGCACCCCCTGGGGGATCAAGGCTGAAGCTTTCTTT. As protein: CASTPWGIKAEAFF.

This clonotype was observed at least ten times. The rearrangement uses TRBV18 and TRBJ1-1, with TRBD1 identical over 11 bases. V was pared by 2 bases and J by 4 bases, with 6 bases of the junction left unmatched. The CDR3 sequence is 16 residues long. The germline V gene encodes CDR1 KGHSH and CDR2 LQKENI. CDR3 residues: CASSPWDRGLATEAFF. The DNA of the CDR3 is TGTGCCAGCTCACCATGGGACAGGGGGTTGGCCACTGAAGCTTTCTTT.

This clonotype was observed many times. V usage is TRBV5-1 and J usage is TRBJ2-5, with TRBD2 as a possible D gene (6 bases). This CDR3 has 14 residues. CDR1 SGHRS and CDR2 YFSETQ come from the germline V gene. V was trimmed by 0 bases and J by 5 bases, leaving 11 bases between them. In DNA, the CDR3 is TGCGCCAGCAGCTTGGACGGGAGAAGGGAGACCCAGTACTTC. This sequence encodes CASSLDGRRETQYF.

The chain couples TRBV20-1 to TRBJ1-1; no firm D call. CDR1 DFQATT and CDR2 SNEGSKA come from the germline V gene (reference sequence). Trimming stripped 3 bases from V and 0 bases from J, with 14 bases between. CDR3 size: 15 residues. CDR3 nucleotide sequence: TGCAGTGCTAGGGACCGATTATGGGTGAACACTGAAGCTTTCTTT. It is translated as CSARDRLWVNTEAFF.

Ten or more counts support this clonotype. CDR3 sequence (DNA): TGCAGTGCTAGAGAAAGGGGGCTTAGCAATCAGCCCCAGCATTTT. Its translation is CSARERGLSNQPQHF. This chain connects TRBV20-1 to TRBJ1-5, with TRBD1 matching over 7 bases. Per germline, CDR1 DFQATT and CDR2 SNEGSKA (reference sequence). CDR3 length: 15 residues. Trimming cost V 0 bases and J 0 bases; bases outside gene matches: 2.

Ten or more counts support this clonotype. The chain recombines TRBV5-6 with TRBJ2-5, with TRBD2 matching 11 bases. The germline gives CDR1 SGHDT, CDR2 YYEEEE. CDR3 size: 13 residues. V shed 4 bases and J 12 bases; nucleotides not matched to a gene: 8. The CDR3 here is CASSREVAGGEYF. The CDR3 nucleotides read TGTGCCAGCAGCCGCGAGGTAGCGGGAGGGGAGTACTTC.

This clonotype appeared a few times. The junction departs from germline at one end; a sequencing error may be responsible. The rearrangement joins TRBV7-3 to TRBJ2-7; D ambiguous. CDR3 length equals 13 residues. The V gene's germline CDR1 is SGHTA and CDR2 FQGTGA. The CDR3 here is CASSPQPGYGQYF. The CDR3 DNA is TGTGCCAGCAGCCCACAACCCGGCTACGGGCAGTACTTC. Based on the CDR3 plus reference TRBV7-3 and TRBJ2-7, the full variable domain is GAGVSQTPSNKVTEKGKYVELRCDPISGHTALYWYRQSLGQGPEFLIYFQGTGAADDSGLPNDRFFAVRPEGSVSTLKIQRTERGDSAVYLCASSPQPGYGQYFGPGTRLTVT.

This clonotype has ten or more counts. CDR3: CSARVGTGSETQYF. In DNA, the CDR3 is TGCAGTGCTAGAGTGGGGACAGGGAGCGAGACCCAGTACTTC. The chain uses TRBV20-1 and TRBJ2-5; 9 positions agree with TRBD1. J lost 5 bases, V lost 1 base, and 5 bases had no gene match. Germline loops: CDR1 DFQATT, CDR2 SNEGSKA (reference sequence). The CDR3 covers 14 residues.

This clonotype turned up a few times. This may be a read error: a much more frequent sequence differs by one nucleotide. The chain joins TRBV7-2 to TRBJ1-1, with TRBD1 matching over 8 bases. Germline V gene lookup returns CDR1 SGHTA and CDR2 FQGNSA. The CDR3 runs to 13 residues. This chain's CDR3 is CASSNRGNTETFF. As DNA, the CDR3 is TGTGCCAGCAGCAACAGGGGGAACACTGAAACTTTCTTT.

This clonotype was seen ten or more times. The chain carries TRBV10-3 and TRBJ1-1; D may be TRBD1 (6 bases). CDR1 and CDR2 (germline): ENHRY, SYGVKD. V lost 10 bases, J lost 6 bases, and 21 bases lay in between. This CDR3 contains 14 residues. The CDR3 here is CATRPTGSEAEAFF. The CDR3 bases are TGTGCCACCCGCCCGACAGGTTCTGAGGCTGAAGCTTTCTTT.

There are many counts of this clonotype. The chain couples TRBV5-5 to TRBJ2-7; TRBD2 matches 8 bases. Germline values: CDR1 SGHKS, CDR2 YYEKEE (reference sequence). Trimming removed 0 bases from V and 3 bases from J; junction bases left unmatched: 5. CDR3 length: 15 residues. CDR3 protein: CASSLELAAYYEQYF. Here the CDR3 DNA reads TGTGCCAGCAGCTTGGAACTAGCGGCTTACTACGAGCAGTACTTC.

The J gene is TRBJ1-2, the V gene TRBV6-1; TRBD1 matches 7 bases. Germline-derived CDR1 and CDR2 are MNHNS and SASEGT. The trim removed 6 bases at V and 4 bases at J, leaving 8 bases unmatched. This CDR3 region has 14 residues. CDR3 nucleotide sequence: TGTGCCAGCAGCGAGGGCCCAGGGGGCTATGGCTACACCTTC. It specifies CASSEGPGGYGYTF.

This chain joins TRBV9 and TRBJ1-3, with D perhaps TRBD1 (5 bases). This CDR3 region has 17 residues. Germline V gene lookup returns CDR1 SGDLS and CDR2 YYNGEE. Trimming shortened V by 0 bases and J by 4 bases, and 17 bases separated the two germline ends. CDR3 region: CASSVEGAVFAGNTIYF. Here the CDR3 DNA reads TGTGCCAGCAGCGTAGAAGGGGCAGTATTTGCAGGAAACACCATATATTTT.

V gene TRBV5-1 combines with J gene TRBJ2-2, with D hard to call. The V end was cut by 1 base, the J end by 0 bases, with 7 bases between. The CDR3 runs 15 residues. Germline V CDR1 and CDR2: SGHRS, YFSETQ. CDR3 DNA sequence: TGCGCCAGCAGCTTGAATCCCTCGAACACCGGGGAGCTGTTTTTT. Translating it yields CASSLNPSNTGELFF.

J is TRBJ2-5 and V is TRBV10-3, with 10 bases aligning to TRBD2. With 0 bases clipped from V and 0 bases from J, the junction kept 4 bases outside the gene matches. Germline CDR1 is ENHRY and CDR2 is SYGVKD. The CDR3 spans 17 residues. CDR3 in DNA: TGTGCCATCAGTGAGTCGCTAACTAGCGGGGACCAAGAGACCCAGTACTTC. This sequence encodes CAISESLTSGDQETQYF.

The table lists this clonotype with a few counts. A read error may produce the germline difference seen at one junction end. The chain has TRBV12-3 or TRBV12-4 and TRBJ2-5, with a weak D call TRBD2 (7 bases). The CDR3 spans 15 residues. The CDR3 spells CASSLVAGAQVTQYF. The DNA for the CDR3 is TGTGCCAGCAGTTTAGTTGCGGGGGCCCAAGTGACCCAGTACTTC.

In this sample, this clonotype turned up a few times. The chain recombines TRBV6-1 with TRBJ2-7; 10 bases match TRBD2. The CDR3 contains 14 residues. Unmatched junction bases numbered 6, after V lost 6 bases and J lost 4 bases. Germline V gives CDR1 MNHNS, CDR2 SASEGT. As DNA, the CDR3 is TGTGCCAGCAGAAGAGCGGGAGGGCAATACGAGCAGTACTTC. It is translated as CASRRAGGQYEQYF.

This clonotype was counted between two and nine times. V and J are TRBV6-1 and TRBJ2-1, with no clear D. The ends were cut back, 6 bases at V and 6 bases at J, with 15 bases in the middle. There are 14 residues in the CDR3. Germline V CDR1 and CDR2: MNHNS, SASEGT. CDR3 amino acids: CASSQVDVSNEQFF. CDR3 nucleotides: TGTGCCAGCAGCCAGGTTGATGTTTCCAATGAGCAGTTCTTC.

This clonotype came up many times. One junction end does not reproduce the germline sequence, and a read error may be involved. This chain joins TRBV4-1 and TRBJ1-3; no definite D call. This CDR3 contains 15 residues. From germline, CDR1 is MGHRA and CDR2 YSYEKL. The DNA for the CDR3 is TGTGCCAGCAGCCAAGACCGCGGCTCTGGAAACACCATATATTTT. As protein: CASSQDRGSGNTIYF.

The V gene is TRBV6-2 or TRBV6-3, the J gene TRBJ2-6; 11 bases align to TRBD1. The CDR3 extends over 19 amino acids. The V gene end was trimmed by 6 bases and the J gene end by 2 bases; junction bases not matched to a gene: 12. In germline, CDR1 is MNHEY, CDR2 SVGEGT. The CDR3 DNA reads TGTGCCAGCAGCCCGATCCGGACAGGGGGCGTCCCTGGGGCCAACGTCCTGACTTTC. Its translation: CASSPIRTGGVPGANVLTF.

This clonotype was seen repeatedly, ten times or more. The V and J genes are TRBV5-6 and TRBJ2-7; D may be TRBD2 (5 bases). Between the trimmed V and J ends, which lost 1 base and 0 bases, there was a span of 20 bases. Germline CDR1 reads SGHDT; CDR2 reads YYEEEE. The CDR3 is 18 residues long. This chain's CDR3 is CASSLPTLAAGRSYEQYF. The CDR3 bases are TGTGCCAGCAGCTTGCCCACCTTAGCCGCGGGCCGCTCCTACGAGCAGTACTTC.

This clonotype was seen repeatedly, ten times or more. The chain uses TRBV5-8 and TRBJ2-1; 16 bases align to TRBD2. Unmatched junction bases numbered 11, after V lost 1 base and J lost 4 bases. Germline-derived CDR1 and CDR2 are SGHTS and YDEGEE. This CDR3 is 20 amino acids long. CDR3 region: CASSLWGTSGGALLYNEQFF. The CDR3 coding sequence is TGTGCCAGCAGCTTGTGGGGGACTAGCGGGGGGGCACTACTTTACAATGAGCAGTTCTTC.

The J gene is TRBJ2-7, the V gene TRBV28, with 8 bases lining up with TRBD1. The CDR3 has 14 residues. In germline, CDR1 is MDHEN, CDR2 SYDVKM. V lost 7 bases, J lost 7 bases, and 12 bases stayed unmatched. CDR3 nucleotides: TGTGCCAGCAACGAAGGACAGGGTTTCGGGGAGCAGTACTTC. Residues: CASNEGQGFGEQYF.

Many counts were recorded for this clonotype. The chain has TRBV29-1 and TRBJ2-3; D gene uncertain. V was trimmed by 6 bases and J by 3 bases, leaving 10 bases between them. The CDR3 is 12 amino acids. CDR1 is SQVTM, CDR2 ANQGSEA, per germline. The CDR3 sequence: CSVDGPTDTQYF. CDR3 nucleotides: TGCAGCGTGGACGGACCGACAGATACGCAGTATTTT.

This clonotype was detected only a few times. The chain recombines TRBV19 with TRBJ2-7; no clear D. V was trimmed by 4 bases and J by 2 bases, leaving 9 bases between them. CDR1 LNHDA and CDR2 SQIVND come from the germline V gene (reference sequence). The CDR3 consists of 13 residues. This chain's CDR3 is CASSTTPTYEQYF. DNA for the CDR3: TGTGCCAGTAGTACGACACCGACCTACGAGCAGTACTTC.

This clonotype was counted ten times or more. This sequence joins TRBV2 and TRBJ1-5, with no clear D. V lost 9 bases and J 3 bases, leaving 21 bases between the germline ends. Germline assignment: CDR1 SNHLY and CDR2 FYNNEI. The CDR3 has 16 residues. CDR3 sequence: CARAPTKVRDNQPQHF. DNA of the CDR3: TGTGCCAGGGCCCCGACCAAGGTCAGAGACAATCAGCCCCAGCATTTT.

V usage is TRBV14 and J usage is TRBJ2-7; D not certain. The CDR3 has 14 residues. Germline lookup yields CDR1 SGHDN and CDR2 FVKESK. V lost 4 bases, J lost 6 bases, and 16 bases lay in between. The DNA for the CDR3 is TGTGCCAGCAGCCGGGCGCAGGAAGTCGGCGAGCAGTACTTC. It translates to CASSRAQEVGEQYF.

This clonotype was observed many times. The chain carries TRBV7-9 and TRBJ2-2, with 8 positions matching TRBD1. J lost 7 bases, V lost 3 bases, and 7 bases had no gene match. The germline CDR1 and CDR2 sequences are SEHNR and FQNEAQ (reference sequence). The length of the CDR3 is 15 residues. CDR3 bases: TGTGCCAGCAGCTTCTCGACAGGGGATAGCGGGGAGCTGTTTTTT. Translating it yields CASSFSTGDSGELFF.